The 29 T cell receptor beta chains listed next were all sequenced from one sample in a study of blood T cell repertoires in COVID-19 (dated by TCRdb to about 2020). The library was produced with the immunoSEQ multiplex PCR assay. TCRdb provides this immuneACCESS table in a form limited to in-frame rearrangements. Some clones are lacking; in checked studies, under half of them reflect an unresolved V gene, and why the rest are absent is not known. Present in this sample are around 140,000 clones, roughly 86% of which were seen just once. The ten largest clones take up around 10% of the sample. Sequencing used peripheral blood. The receptors come from a woman aged 70-85 years with COVID-19, enrolled during active disease.

This clone was seen once. J is TRBJ2-5 and V is TRBV5-1; 7 bases are a match to TRBD1. Germline loops: CDR1 SGHRS, CDR2 YFSETQ. The CDR3 covers 13 residues. The V segment lost 4 bases and the J segment 2 bases; nucleotides outside the gene matches: 2. CDR3: CASSPGQQETQYF. The CDR3 coding sequence is TGCGCCAGCAGCCCGGGACAGCAAGAGACCCAGTACTTC.

The gene calls are TRBV14 and TRBJ2-5; D is unresolved. Germline CDR1 SGHDN, CDR2 FVKESK. This CDR3 has 13 residues. Trimming pared 3 bases from V and 5 bases from J, leaving 10 bases between. This CDR3 is CASSQAHGETQYF. The CDR3 nucleotides read TGTGCCAGCAGCCAGGCCCACGGGGAGACCCAGTACTTC.

The rearrangement links TRBV30 to TRBJ1-4; TRBD1 aligns across 9 bases. Germline V gene sequence: CDR1 GTSNPN, CDR2 SVGIG (reference sequence). Trimming at V came to 5 bases and at J to 5 bases, leaving 6 bases not matched to a gene. The CDR3 has 14 amino acids. The CDR3 bases are TGTGCCTGGTCGGGAGACAGGGGGAATGAAAAACTGTTTTTT. It specifies CAWSGDRGNEKLFF.

V is TRBV12-3 or TRBV12-4 and J is TRBJ1-1; tentative D call: TRBD1 (5 bases). CDR3 length equals 13 residues. V was clipped by 3 bases and J by 3 bases, with 8 bases between them. Written as DNA, the CDR3 is TGTGCCAGCAGTTTGGGACTTGACACTGAAGCTTTCTTT. Its translation is CASSLGLDTEAFF.

The count of this clone is one. The chain is built from TRBV6-1 and TRBJ1-2; D is unresolved. The V and J ends lost 2 bases and 0 bases respectively, with 7 bases between them. The CDR3 contains 14 residues. CDR1 is MNHNS and CDR2 is SASEGT in the germline V gene. The CDR3 DNA is TGTGCCAGCAGTGAACGAGGGCCTAACTATGGCTACACCTTC. It translates to CASSERGPNYGYTF.

The chain carries TRBV5-4 and TRBJ2-1, with 13 bases aligning to TRBD2. Germline lookup yields CDR1 SGHNT and CDR2 YYREEE (reference sequence). The CDR3 has 16 amino acids. V gave up 0 bases and J gave up 6 bases; unmatched junction bases: 3. The CDR3 DNA is TGTGCCAGCAGCTTGGCGGGACTAGCGGGGAGCAATGAGCAGTTCTTC. This codes for CASSLAGLAGSNEQFF.

CDR3 nucleotide sequence: TGTGCCAGCGCAGTTGGAAACACCATATATTTT. This sequence encodes CASAVGNTIYF. The chain carries TRBV6-5 and TRBJ1-3; no definite D call. The CDR3 loop spans 11 amino acids. Trimming left V 8 bases short and J 3 bases short, with 5 bases between. CDR1 and CDR2 (germline): MNHEY, SVGAGI.

This chain uses TRBV10-3 with TRBJ1-1; possibly TRBD1 for D (6 bases). The CDR3 covers 14 residues. From germline, CDR1 is ENHRY and CDR2 SYGVKD. V gave up 6 bases and J gave up 0 bases, with 11 bases separating them. CDR3 coding DNA: TGTGCCATCAGCGAAGGACAGATGAACACTGAAGCTTTCTTT. Translating it yields CAISEGQMNTEAFF.

The chain combines TRBV10-3 with TRBJ2-7; tentatively, D is TRBD2 (6 bases). The length of the CDR3 is 15 residues. The ends were cut back, 3 bases at V and 2 bases at J, with 14 bases in the middle. The germline gives CDR1 ENHRY, CDR2 SYGVKD. This chain's CDR3 is CAISDPGLKTYEQYF. The DNA for the CDR3 is TGTGCCATCAGTGATCCGGGACTTAAGACCTACGAGCAGTACTTC.

This chain joins TRBV9 and TRBJ2-5; TRBD2 agrees at 7 bases. Germline CDR1 and CDR2: SGDLS and YYNGEE. The CDR3 runs to 18 residues. Trimming removed 4 bases from V and 2 bases from J; junction bases left unmatched: 17. The CDR3 loop reads CASSSTSKRGRLQETQYF. Written as DNA, the CDR3 is TGTGCCAGCAGCTCCACCTCCAAGCGGGGTCGTCTACAAGAGACCCAGTACTTC.

The gene calls are TRBV11-3 and TRBJ2-1; maybe TRBD1 (6 bases). Germline V CDR1 and CDR2: SGHNT, YENEEA. The CDR3 totals 13 residues. The V end lost 5 bases, the J end lost 8 bases, and 13 bases lay between the germline ends. This CDR3 is CASSTTGFDEQFF. CDR3 coding DNA: TGTGCCAGCAGCACCACAGGGTTCGATGAGCAGTTCTTC. Together with reference TRBV11-3 and TRBJ2-1, the CDR3 gives the full variable domain: EAGVVQSPRYKIIEKKQPVAFWCNPISGHNTLYWYLQNLGQGPELLIRYENEEAVDDSQLPKDRFSAERLKGVDSTLKIQPAELGDSAVYLCASSTTGFDEQFFGPGTRLTVL.

The DNA for the CDR3 is TGCGCCAGCAGCTTGGCCGGCGTAGAGGCTCTGGGAAACACCATATATTTT. Translated, it gives CASSLAGVEALGNTIYF. The J gene is TRBJ1-3, the V gene TRBV5-1; D gene ambiguous. V lost 0 bases to trimming and J lost 4 bases, with 17 bases between them. The CDR3 is made up of 17 amino acids. Germline-derived CDR1 and CDR2 are SGHRS and YFSETQ.

The V gene is TRBV3-1 (or the pseudogene TRBV3-2), the J gene TRBJ2-3; possible D gene TRBD2, 5 bases. Germline CDR1 is LGHDT and CDR2 is YNNKEL (reference sequence). The V end was cut by 1 base, the J end by 5 bases, with 10 bases between. The CDR3 covers 14 residues. CDR3 coding DNA: TGTGCCAGCAGCCAAGTAGCTACTAGAGATACGCAGTATTTT. It codes for CASSQVATRDTQYF.

The rearrangement links TRBV6-1 to TRBJ1-1; possibly TRBD1 for D (5 bases). This CDR3 is 13 amino acids long. Germline CDR1 MNHNS, CDR2 SASEGT. V lost 3 bases to trimming and J lost 4 bases, with 9 bases between them. The CDR3 bases are TGTGCCAGCAGTGATTTGCAGGGCACTGAAGCTTTCTTT. It specifies CASSDLQGTEAFF.

The rearrangement uses TRBV10-3 and TRBJ1-1; unclear D gene. The V and J ends lost 5 bases and 0 bases respectively, with 13 bases between them. Per the germline V gene, CDR1 is ENHRY and CDR2 is SYGVKD. The CDR3 covers 15 residues. For the CDR3, the DNA is TGTGCCATCAGTCTAGCGCCAGAGATGAACACTGAAGCTTTCTTT. The encoded protein is CAISLAPEMNTEAFF.

This rearrangement joins TRBV28 to TRBJ2-1; 7 nucleotides align to TRBD1. V was clipped by 5 bases and J by 4 bases; unmatched bases: 11. This CDR3 spans 16 amino acids. Per germline, CDR1 MDHEN and CDR2 SYDVKM. CDR3 in DNA: TGTGCCAGCAGTCTTACAGGGGAGATAAAGTACAATGAGCAGTTCTTC. Translated: CASSLTGEIKYNEQFF.

CDR3 residues: CASSFLIDNEQFF. CDR3 bases: TGCGCCAGCAGCTTTCTAATCGACAATGAGCAGTTCTTC. V gene TRBV5-1 combines with J gene TRBJ2-1; D uncertain. The V end was cut by 2 bases, the J end by 5 bases, with 8 bases between. This CDR3 is 13 amino acids long. From germline, CDR1 is SGHRS and CDR2 YFSETQ.

This chain links TRBV4-1 with TRBJ2-4; tentative D call: TRBD2 (5 bases). Germline CDR1 MGHRA, CDR2 YSYEKL. There are 16 residues in the CDR3. Trimming took off 0 bases at V and 3 bases at J, with 12 bases between the two ends. CDR3 residues: CASSQERTRGKNIQYF. The CDR3 DNA reads as TGCGCCAGCAGCCAAGAAAGGACCCGGGGCAAAAACATTCAGTACTTC.

CDR3 region: CASSIGAYPNYGYTF. CDR3 coding DNA: TGTGCCAGTAGTATTGGGGCCTACCCTAACTATGGCTACACCTTC. The chain couples TRBV19 to TRBJ1-2; possibly TRBD1 for D (5 bases). The CDR3 is made up of 15 amino acids. The germline V gene has CDR1 LNHDA and CDR2 SQIVND (reference sequence). The germline V and J ends were trimmed by 3 bases and 0 bases, with 11 bases remaining between them. Full variable domain (rest looked up from reference TRBV19 and TRBJ1-2): DGGITQSPKYLFRKEGQNVTLSCEQNLNHDAMYWYRQDPGQGLRLIYYSQIVNDFQKGDIAEGYSVSREKKESFPLTVTSAQKNPTAFYLCASSIGAYPNYGYTFGSGTRLTVV.

This clone occurred a few times. J is TRBJ1-1 and V is TRBV6-4; D gene uncertain. Trimming took off 6 bases at V and 1 base at J, with 12 bases between the two ends. The CDR3 contains 14 residues. Germline CDR1 and CDR2: MRHNA and SNTAGT. The CDR3 spells CASSYEGGNTEAFF. The CDR3 bases are TGTGCCAGCAGCTACGAAGGAGGGAACACTGAAGCTTTCTTT.

The chain has TRBV6-5 and TRBJ1-5; 8 positions match TRBD1. CDR1 and CDR2 (germline): MNHEY, SVGAGI. The ends lost 8 bases at V and 7 bases at J; junction bases unmatched: 7. CDR3 length: 13 amino acids. CDR3 DNA sequence: TGTGCCAGCCACAGGGGGATCGGCCAGCCCCAGCATTTT. This codes for CASHRGIGQPQHF.

The gene calls are TRBV5-1 and TRBJ2-7; D possibly corresponds to TRBD1 (6 bases). The CDR3 totals 13 residues. V was cut by 3 bases and J by 2 bases, with 9 bases left in between. Germline loops: CDR1 SGHRS, CDR2 YFSETQ. CDR3 sequence (DNA): TGCGCCAGCAGCTCGACAGGTCCCTACGAGCAGTACTTC. Encoded protein: CASSSTGPYEQYF.

The chain uses TRBV2 and TRBJ1-4, with D perhaps matching TRBD1 (5 bases). Germline CDR1 SNHLY, CDR2 FYNNEI. V was clipped by 6 bases and J by 8 bases, with 16 bases between them. CDR3 length equals 14 residues. CDR3 region: CASRETAGLEKLFF. The CDR3 region has the DNA TGTGCCAGCAGGGAGACAGCGGGTTTGGAAAAACTGTTTTTT.

This clone appeared a single time. The CDR3 DNA sequence: TGCGCCAGCAGCCAGGCCGGGACAGGGGGCGGGGGGCGGCAGTATTTT. As protein: CASSQAGTGGGGRQYF. The V and J genes are TRBV4-1 and TRBJ2-3; 12 nucleotides line up with TRBD1. The length of the CDR3 is 16 residues. CDR1 is MGHRA, CDR2 YSYEKL, per germline. With 3 bases clipped from V and 11 bases from J, the junction kept 12 bases outside the gene matches.

This clone appeared a single time. The chain recombines TRBV30 with TRBJ1-6; TRBD1 agrees at 7 bases. Looked up from germline, CDR1 is GTSNPN and CDR2 is SVGIG (reference sequence). Trimming removed 3 bases from V and 6 bases from J; junction bases left unmatched: 11. The CDR3 has 16 amino acids. CDR3 region: CAWRAPDRVGNSPLHF. As DNA, the CDR3 is TGTGCCTGGAGGGCCCCCGACAGGGTGGGTAATTCACCCCTCCACTTT.

This chain uses TRBV19 with TRBJ2-7; D gene unclear. The CDR3 runs to 11 residues. The V and J ends lost 6 bases and 2 bases respectively, with 5 bases between them. Germline CDR1 is LNHDA and CDR2 is SQIVND (reference sequence). The CDR3 DNA reads TGTGCCAGTAGCTCTACCTACGAGCAGTACTTC. It specifies CASSSTYEQYF.

The chain links TRBV6-1 to TRBJ1-4; TRBD1 matches at 9 bases. Germline lookup yields CDR1 MNHNS and CDR2 SASEGT. This CDR3 has 15 residues. V lost 3 bases to trimming and J lost 7 bases; unmatched junction nucleotides: 6. The CDR3 region is CASSDPGQGAEKLFF. The CDR3 nucleotides are TGTGCCAGCAGTGATCCGGGACAGGGCGCTGAAAAACTGTTTTTT.

The V call is TRBV5-1, the J call TRBJ1-2; no firm D call. Per germline, CDR1 SGHRS and CDR2 YFSETQ. V was clipped by 2 bases and J by 0 bases, with 14 bases between them. This CDR3 is built from 16 residues. Written as DNA, the CDR3 is TGCGCCAGCAGCTTTTTAGAGGGTACGCCTAACTATGGCTACACCTTC. Protein: CASSFLEGTPNYGYTF.

In this sample, this clone turned up once. The gene calls are TRBV7-2 and TRBJ1-6; 9 bases align to TRBD1. Germline CDR1 and CDR2: SGHTA and FQGNSA. Trimming removed 5 bases from V and 4 bases from J; junction bases left unmatched: 12. This CDR3 region has 18 residues. CDR3 residues: CASSRYPATGGYNSPLHF. CDR3 DNA: TGTGCCAGCAGCAGATATCCGGCGACAGGGGGTTATAATTCACCCCTCCACTTT.